This TCR beta chain came from a study of T cell repertoires in cytomegalovirus infection. Trimming removed 3 bases from V and 4 bases from J, with 21 bases in between. CDR1 and CDR2 from the germline V gene are SGHVS and FQNEAQ. CDR3 length equals 17 residues. TCRdb fed the reads into MiXCR, producing one record per CDR3 protein. The sample consists of about a million distinct CDR3 sequences, 31% of them appearing once. This clonotype was recorded many times. The antigen is unknown. The material sequenced was cultured CD8+ T cells from PBMCs, taken from culture after CMV antigen stimulation. The origin of this receptor is a human donor in good health (CMV status not recorded). Some clones in this sample may be carry-over from other donors' samples. The chain uses TRBV7-8 and TRBJ2-5; a weak D match, TRBD1 (5 bases). CDR3 region: CASSLPTQGGTRETQYF. The CDR3 DNA sequence: TGTGCCAGCAGCTTGCCCACGCAGGGTGGAACGAGAGAGACCCAGTACTTC.